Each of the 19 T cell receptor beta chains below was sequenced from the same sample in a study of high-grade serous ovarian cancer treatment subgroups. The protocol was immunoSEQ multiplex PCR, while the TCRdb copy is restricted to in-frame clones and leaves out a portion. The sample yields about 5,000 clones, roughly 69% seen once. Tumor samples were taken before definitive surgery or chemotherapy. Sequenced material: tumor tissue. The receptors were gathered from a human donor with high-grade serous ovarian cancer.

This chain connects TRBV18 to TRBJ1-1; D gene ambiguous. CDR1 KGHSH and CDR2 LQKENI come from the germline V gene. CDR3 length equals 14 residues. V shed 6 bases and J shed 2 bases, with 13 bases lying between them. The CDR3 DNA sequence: TGTGCCAGCTCCCGAGCGGGGAAAAACACTGAAGCTTTCTTT. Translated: CASSRAGKNTEAFF.

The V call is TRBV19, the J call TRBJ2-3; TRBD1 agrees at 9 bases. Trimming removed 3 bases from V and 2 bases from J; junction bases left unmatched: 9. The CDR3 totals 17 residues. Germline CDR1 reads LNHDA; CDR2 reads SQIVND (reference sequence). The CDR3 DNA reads TGTGCCAGTAGTATTGAGAACAGGGGGCTCATCACAGATACGCAGTATTTT. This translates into CASSIENRGLITDTQYF.

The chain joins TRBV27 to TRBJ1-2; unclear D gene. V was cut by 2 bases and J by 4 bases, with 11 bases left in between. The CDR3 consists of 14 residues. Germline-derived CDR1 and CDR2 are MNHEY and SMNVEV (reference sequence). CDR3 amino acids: CASSLAGGAYGYTF. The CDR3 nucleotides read TGTGCCAGCAGTTTAGCAGGCGGAGCCTATGGCTACACCTTC.

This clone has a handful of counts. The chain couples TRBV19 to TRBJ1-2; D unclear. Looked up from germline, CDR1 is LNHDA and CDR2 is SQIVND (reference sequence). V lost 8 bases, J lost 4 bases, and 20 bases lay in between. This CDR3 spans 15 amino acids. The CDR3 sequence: CASGLGLGLIYGYTF. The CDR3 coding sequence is TGTGCCAGTGGACTCGGTTTAGGGCTAATCTATGGCTACACCTTC.

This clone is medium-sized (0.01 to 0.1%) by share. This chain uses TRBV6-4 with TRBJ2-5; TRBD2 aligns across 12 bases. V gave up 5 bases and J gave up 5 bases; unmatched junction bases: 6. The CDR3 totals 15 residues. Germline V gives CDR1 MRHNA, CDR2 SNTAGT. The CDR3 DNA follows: TGTGCCAGCAGTCCGACTAGCGGGGGTGCGGAGACCCAGTACTTC. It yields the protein CASSPTSGGAETQYF.

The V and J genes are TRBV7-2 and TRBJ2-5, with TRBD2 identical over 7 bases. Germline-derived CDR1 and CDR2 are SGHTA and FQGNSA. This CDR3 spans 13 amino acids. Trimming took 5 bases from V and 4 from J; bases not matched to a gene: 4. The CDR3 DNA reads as TGTGCCAGCAGCCTTACGGGGGGAGAGACCCAGTACTTC. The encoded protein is CASSLTGGETQYF.

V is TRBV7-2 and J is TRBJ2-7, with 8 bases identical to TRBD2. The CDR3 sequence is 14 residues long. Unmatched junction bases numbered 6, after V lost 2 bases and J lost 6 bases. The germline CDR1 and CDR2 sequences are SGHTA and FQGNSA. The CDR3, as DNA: TGTGCCAGCAGCTTAAGGTGGACTAGCTGCGAGCAGTACTTC. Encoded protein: CASSLRWTSCEQYF.

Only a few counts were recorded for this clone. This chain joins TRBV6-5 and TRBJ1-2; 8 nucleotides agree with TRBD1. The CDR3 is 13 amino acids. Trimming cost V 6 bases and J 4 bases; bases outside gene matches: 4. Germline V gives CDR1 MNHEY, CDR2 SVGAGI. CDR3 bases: TGTGCCAGCAGCCCCGGGACAGGCTATGGCTACACCTTC. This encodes CASSPGTGYGYTF.

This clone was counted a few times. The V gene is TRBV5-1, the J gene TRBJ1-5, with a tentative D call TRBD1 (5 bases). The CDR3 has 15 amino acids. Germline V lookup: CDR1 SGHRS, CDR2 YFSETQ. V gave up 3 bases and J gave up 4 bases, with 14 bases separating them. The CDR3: CASSSTTGSNQPQHF. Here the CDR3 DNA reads TGCGCCAGCAGCTCGACAACAGGCTCGAATCAGCCCCAGCATTTT.

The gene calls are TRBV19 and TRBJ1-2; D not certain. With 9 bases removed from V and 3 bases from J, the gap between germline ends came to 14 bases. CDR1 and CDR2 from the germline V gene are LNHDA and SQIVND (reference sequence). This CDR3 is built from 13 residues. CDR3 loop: CASRARFDYGYTF. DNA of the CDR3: TGTGCCAGCCGGGCGAGGTTTGACTATGGCTACACCTTC.

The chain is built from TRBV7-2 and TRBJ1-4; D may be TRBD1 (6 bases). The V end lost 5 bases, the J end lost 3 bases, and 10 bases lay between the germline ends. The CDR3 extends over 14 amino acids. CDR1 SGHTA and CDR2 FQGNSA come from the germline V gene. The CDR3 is CASSARGSNEKLFF. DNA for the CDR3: TGTGCCAGCAGCGCCAGGGGCTCTAATGAAAAACTGTTTTTT.

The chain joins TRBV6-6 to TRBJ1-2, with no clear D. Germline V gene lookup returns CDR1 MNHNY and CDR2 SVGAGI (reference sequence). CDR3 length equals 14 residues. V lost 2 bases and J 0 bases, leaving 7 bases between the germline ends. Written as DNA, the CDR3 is TGTGCCAGCAGTTACGATAGGGCTAACTATGGCTACACCTTC. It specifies CASSYDRANYGYTF.

The CDR3 sequence: CASSATSGGPNEQFF. CDR3 sequence (DNA): TGTGCCAGCAGCGCGACTAGCGGGGGGCCCAATGAGCAGTTCTTC. The chain uses TRBV7-9 and TRBJ2-1; 13 bases agree with TRBD2. The CDR3 runs 15 residues. The trim removed 5 bases at V and 6 bases at J, leaving 4 bases unmatched. CDR1 and CDR2 (germline): SEHNR, FQNEAQ (reference sequence).

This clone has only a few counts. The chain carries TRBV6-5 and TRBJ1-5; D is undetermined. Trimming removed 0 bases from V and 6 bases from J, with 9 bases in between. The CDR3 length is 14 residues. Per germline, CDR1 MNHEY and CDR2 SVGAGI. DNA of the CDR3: TGTGCCAGCAGTTACTCGATGGGAGGTCAGCCCCAGCATTTT. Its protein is CASSYSMGGQPQHF.

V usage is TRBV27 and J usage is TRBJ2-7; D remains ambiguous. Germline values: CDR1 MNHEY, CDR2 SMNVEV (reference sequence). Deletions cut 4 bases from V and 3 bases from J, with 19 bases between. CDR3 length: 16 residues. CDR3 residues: CASSSKPLPGGYEQYF. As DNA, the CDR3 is TGTGCCAGCAGTTCCAAACCCCTTCCGGGCGGCTACGAGCAGTACTTC.

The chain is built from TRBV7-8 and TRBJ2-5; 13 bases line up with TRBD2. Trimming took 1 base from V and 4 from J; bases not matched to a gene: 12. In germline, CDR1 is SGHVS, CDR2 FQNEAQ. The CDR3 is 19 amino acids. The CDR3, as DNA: TGTGCCAGCAGCTTAGTCCCCATCGGACTAGCGGGGGTAGGAGAGACCCAGTACTTC. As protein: CASSLVPIGLAGVGETQYF.

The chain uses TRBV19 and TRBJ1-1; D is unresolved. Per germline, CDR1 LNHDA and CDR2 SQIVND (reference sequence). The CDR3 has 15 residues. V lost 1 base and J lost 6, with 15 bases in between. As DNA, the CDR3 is TGTGCCAGTAGTATAGGGGCAGGAGTCTCCGCTGAAGCTTTCTTT. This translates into CASSIGAGVSAEAFF.

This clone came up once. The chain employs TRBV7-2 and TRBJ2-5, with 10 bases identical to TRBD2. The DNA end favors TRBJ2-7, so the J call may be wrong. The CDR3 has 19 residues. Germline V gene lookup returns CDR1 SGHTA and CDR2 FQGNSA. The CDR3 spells CASSLAVVAGGPSSYEQYF. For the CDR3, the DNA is TGTGCCAGCAGCTTAGCGGTGGTAGCGGGGGGCCCGAGCTCCTACGAGCAGTACTTC.

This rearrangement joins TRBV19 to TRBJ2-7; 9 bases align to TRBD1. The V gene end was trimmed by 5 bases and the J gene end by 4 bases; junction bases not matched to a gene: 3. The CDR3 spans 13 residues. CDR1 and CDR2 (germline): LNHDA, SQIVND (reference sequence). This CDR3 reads CASSHGTGYEQYF. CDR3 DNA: TGTGCCAGTAGTCACGGGACAGGGTACGAGCAGTACTTC.